This T cell receptor beta chain was profiled in a study of T cell responses to AZD1222 COVID-19 vaccine. V lost 2 bases and J lost 3; bases outside the gene matches: 0. CDR1 and CDR2 (germline): MDHEN, SYDVKM. The CDR3 spans 13 residues. Assay used: immunoSEQ multiplex PCR; TCRdb lists only in-frame clones, some missing. The data hold about 97,000 clones, with approximately 90% observed a single time. The source is an adult in good health. The source was peripheral blood, collected on day 0 of AZD1222 vaccination. The chain combines TRBV28 with TRBJ2-7; TRBD1 matches at 8 bases. CDR3 nucleotide sequence: TGTGCCAGCAGTTTAGACAGGGGCTACGAGCAGTACTTC. Amino acids: CASSLDRGYEQYF.